This TCR beta chain was documented in a study of cytomegalovirus exposure and HLA in healthy donors. Overall study findings and caveats: Being productive about 87% or about 30% of the time was typical of most TCR beta V segments in an earlier analysis.

Amplification used 60 Vbeta primers and 13 Jbeta primers. Sequencing was performed with immunoSEQ multiplex PCR; in TCRdb, only in-frame clones are kept and a portion is missing. The repertoire consists of 110,000 to 150,000 clones, with approximately 81% occurring once and the leading ten covering approximately 2.7%. For this clone: Antigen unknown.

The sequence was collected from a boy aged 2-9 years in good health and CMV-seronegative. Input material: PBMCs.

The CDR3 loop reads CSVRQGSESPLHF. CDR3 in DNA: TGCAGCGTCCGACAGGGGTCAGAATCACCCCTCCACTTT. The chain uses TRBV29-1 and TRBJ1-6, with 8 bases aligning to TRBD1. The CDR3 contains 13 residues. V lost 6 bases and J lost 10; bases outside the gene matches: 8. Germline CDR1 reads SQVTM; CDR2 reads ANQGSEA.